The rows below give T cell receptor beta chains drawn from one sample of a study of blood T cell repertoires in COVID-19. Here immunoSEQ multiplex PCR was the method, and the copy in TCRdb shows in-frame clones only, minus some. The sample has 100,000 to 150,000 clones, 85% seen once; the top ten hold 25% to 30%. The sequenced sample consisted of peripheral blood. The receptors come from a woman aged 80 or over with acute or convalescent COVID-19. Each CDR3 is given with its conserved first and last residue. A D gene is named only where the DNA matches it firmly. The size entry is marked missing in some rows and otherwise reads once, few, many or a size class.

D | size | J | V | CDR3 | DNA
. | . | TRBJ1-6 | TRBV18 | CASSPPEGRNSPLHF | TGTGCCAGCTCACCACCGGAGGGAAGGAATTCACCCCTCCACTTT
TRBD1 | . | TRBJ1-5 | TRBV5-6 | CASSGPGQGGNQPQHF | TGTGCCAGCAGCGGCCCGGGACAGGGAGGCAATCAGCCCCAGCATTTT
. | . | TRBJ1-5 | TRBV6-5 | CASRVKSNQPQHF | TGTGCCAGCCGGGTAAAAAGCAATCAGCCCCAGCATTTT
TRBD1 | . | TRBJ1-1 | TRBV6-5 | CASSQGQGRRAEAFF | TGTGCCAGCAGCCAGGGACAGGGACGTAGGGCTGAAGCTTTCTTT
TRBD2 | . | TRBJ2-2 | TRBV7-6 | CASSLTGTSGVRELFF | TGTGCCAGCAGCTTGACCGGGACTAGCGGGGTCCGGGAGCTGTTTTTT
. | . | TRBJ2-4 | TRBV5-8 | CASSFTQNKNIQYF | TGTGCCAGCAGCTTTACACAGAACAAAAACATTCAGTACTTC
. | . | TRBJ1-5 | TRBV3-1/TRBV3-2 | CASSQQVVNQPQHF | TGTGCCAGCAGCCAACAGGTAGTAAATCAGCCCCAGCATTTT
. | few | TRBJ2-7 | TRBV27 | CASSPYTGTHEQYF | TGTGCCAGCAGTCCATATACGGGAACCCACGAGCAGTACTTC
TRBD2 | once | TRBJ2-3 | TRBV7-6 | CASSLGLAGADTQYF | TGTGCCAGCAGCTTAGGCCTAGCGGGGGCAGATACGCAGTATTTT
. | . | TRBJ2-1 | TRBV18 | CASSLQDLLGNEQFF | TGTGCCAGCTCCCTGCAGGACTTGTTGGGTAATGAGCAGTTCTTC
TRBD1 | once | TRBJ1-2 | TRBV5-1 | CASSLIGQAPNYGYTF | TGCGCCAGCAGCTTAATAGGACAGGCTCCGAACTATGGCTACACCTTC
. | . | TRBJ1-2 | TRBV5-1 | CASSLRPGRPAGGYTF | TGCGCCAGCAGCTTGCGGCCAGGCCGACCCGCGGGAGGCTACACCTTC
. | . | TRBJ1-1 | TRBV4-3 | CASSQDSTTEAFF | TGCGCCAGCAGCCAAGATAGCACCACTGAAGCTTTCTTT
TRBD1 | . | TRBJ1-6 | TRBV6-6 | CASGPQGDASPLHF | TGTGCCAGCGGACCACAGGGGGATGCATCTCCCCTCCACTTT
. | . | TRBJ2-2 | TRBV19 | CASRRQVQSGELFF | TGTGCCAGTCGTCGCCAGGTTCAGTCCGGGGAGCTGTTTTTT
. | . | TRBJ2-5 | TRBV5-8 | CASSFGRGETQYF | TGTGCCAGCAGCTTCGGACGGGGAGAGACCCAGTACTTC
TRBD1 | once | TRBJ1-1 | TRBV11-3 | CASSLTGALPSTEAFF | TGTGCCAGCAGCTTGACAGGGGCCCTTCCCAGCACTGAAGCTTTCTTT
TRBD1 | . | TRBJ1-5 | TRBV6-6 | CASSFDRGNQPQHF | TGTGCCAGCAGCTTCGACAGGGGCAATCAGCCCCAGCATTTT
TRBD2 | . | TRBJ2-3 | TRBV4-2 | CASSRLPGTSGGFRPSTDTQYF | TGTGCCAGCAGCCGCCTCCCCGGGACTAGCGGGGGTTTCCGGCCTAGCACAGATACGCAGTATTTT
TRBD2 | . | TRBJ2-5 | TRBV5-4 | CASSLAGGQETQYF | TGTGCCAGCAGCTTGGCGGGGGGCCAAGAGACCCAGTACTTC
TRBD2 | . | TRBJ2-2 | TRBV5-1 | CASSLLAANTGELFF | TGCGCCAGCAGCTTACTAGCGGCGAACACCGGGGAGCTGTTTTTT
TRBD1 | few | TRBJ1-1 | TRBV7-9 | CASSPNRGWGAFF | TGTGCCAGCAGCCCAAACAGGGGATGGGGTGCTTTCTTT
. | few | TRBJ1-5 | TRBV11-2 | CASSLGGYDQPQHF | TGTGCCAGCAGCTTAGGAGGGTACGATCAGCCCCAGCATTTT
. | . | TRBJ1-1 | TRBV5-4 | CASSLQGVGTEAFF | TGTGCCAGCAGCTTGCAAGGGGTAGGCACTGAAGCTTTCTTT
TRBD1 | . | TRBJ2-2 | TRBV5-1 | CASSIRTGGSGELFF | TGCGCCAGCAGCATACGGACAGGGGGTTCCGGGGAGCTGTTTTTT